This T cell receptor (beta chain) was observed in a study of T cells in localized non-small cell lung cancer. This CDR3 comprises 13 residues. CDR1 SGDLS and CDR2 YYNGEE come from the germline V gene. Trimming at V came to 6 bases and at J to 4 bases, leaving 4 bases not matched to a gene. Assay: immunoSEQ multiplex PCR; the TCRdb copy retains only in-frame clones and omits some. Of around 1,700 clones detected, 29% appear once; the ten largest clones hold 9.8%. Study findings and constraints: Adjacent lung exhibited a median of approximately 50 among the 100 most abundant tumor clones. Those with higher blood T cell density had longer overall survival.

Comment on this clone: The antigen remains undetermined.

This clonotype was obtained from a woman aged 40-69 years with stage III lung adenocarcinoma. The genes are TRBV9 and TRBJ1-1; 9 bases map to TRBD1. The source was normal lung tissue next to the tumor, collected before any cancer treatment. The chain's CDR3 is CASMLDRGTEAFF. Here the CDR3 DNA reads TGTGCCAGCATGTTGGACAGGGGCACTGAAGCTTTCTTT.